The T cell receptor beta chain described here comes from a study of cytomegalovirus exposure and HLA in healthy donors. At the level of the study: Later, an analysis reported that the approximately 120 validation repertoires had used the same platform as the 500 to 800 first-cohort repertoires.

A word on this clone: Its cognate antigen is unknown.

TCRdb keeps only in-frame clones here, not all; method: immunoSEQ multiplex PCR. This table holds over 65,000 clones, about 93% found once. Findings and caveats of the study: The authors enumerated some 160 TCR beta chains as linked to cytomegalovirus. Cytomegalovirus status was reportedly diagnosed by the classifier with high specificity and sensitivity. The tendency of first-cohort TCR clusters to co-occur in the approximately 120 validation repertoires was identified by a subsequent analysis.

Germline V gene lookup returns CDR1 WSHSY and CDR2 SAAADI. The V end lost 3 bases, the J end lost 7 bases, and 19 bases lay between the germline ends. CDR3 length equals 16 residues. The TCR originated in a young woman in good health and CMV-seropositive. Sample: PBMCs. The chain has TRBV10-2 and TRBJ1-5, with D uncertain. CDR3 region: CASSDIGESGSQPQHF. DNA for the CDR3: TGCGCCAGCAGTGACATCGGTGAGTCGGGAAGCCAGCCCCAGCATTTT.